Presented here are 13 T cell receptor beta chains from one specimen sequenced in a study of beta chain features in type 1 diabetes. The sequenced template was cDNA made from the entire isolated RNA. The method was immunoSEQ multiplex PCR; TCRdb's version includes in-frame clones alone and lacks a portion of them. In the table there are fewer than 550,000 clones, 10% to 12% of which are singletons. Input material: naive CD4+ T cells from blood. The receptors derive from a woman aged 18-29 years in good health.

This clone has just a few counts. The CDR3 DNA is TGTGCCAGCAGCGCGCCGGGACAGCTCAACAATGAGCAGTTCTTC. Translation gives CASSAPGQLNNEQFF. The chain links TRBV5-4 to TRBJ2-1; 7 bases agree with TRBD1. The CDR3 runs 15 residues. V was pared by 4 bases and J by 5 bases, with 9 bases of the junction left unmatched. The V gene's germline CDR1 is SGHNT and CDR2 YYREEE (reference sequence). The full variable domain, completed using reference TRBV5-4 and TRBJ2-1, is ETGVTQSPTHLIKTRGQQVTLRCSSQSGHNTVSWYQQALGQGPQFIFQYYREEENGRGNFPPRFSGLQFPNYSSELNVNALELDDSALYLCASSAPGQLNNEQFFGPGTRLTVL.

This clone was counted only a few times. The V gene is TRBV30, the J gene TRBJ2-2; no definite D call. V was cut by 5 bases and J by 6 bases, with 10 bases left in between. CDR3 size: 12 residues. In germline, CDR1 is GTSNPN, CDR2 SVGIG (reference sequence). CDR3 nucleotides: TGTGCCTGGGGTTCTGACTCCGGGGAGCTGTTTTTT. Protein product: CAWGSDSGELFF.

The chain uses TRBV19 and TRBJ2-5; possible D gene TRBD2, 6 bases. The CDR3 sequence is 14 residues long. The V end was cut by 4 bases, the J end by 5 bases, with 14 bases between. Germline V CDR1 and CDR2: LNHDA, SQIVND (reference sequence). The CDR3 coding sequence is TGTGCCAGTAGTAGTCTCCCGGAGGGGGAGACCCAGTACTTC. Protein product: CASSSLPEGETQYF. Full variable domain (missing parts from reference TRBV19 and TRBJ2-5): DGGITQSPKYLFRKEGQNVTLSCEQNLNHDAMYWYRQDPGQGLRLIYYSQIVNDFQKGDIAEGYSVSREKKESFPLTVTSAQKNPTAFYLCASSSLPEGETQYFGPGTRLLVL.

The chain couples TRBV5-1 to TRBJ1-1; D is unclear. Trimming took 3 bases from V and 2 from J, leaving 8 bases between them. The CDR3 is 13 residues long. Looked up from germline, CDR1 is SGHRS and CDR2 is YFSETQ. In DNA form, the CDR3 reads TGCGCCAGCAGCTCACAAGATAACACTGAAGCTTTCTTT. Its translation: CASSSQDNTEAFF.

The CDR3 loop reads CAWSGVAGTSVVRSYNEQFF. The CDR3 DNA reads as TGTGCCTGGAGTGGGGTAGCAGGGACTAGCGTTGTACGCTCCTACAATGAGCAGTTCTTC. The chain joins TRBV30 to TRBJ2-1, with TRBD2 matching 10 bases. Trimming took 1 base from V and 0 from J; bases not matched to a gene: 15. This CDR3 has 20 amino acids. Germline V lookup: CDR1 GTSNPN, CDR2 SVGIG (reference sequence).

This clone occurred a few times. The chain uses TRBV7-3 and TRBJ2-2, with D uncertain. This CDR3 has 13 residues. V was clipped by 5 bases and J by 6 bases, with 10 bases between them. The germline V gene encodes CDR1 SGHTA and CDR2 FQGTGA. Here the CDR3 reads CASSKPPAGELFF. The CDR3, as DNA: TGTGCCAGCAGCAAACCCCCGGCCGGGGAGCTGTTTTTT. Looking up the rest from reference TRBV7-3 and TRBJ2-2 gives the full variable domain: GAGVSQTPSNKVTEKGKYVELRCDPISGHTALYWYRQSLGQGPEFLIYFQGTGAADDSGLPNDRFFAVRPEGSVSTLKIQRTERGDSAVYLCASSKPPAGELFFGEGSRLTVL.

In this sample, this clone turned up a few times. The chain combines TRBV29-1 with TRBJ2-3; 9 bases line up with TRBD1. Germline values: CDR1 SQVTM, CDR2 ANQGSEA. With V trimmed by 4 bases and J by 3 bases, 5 bases remained unmatched. The CDR3 has 14 residues. The CDR3 DNA sequence: TGCAGCGTTGTGGGACAGGGAATAACAGATACGCAGTATTTT. This encodes CSVVGQGITDTQYF.

The chain links TRBV7-2 to TRBJ2-3; 10 bases match TRBD2. Per germline, CDR1 SGHTA and CDR2 FQGNSA. This CDR3 comprises 18 residues. The J segment lost 2 bases and the V segment lost 0 bases, leaving 8 bases of the junction unmatched. Here the CDR3 reads CASSLAASGSWVTDTQYF. The DNA for the CDR3 is TGTGCCAGCAGCTTAGCGGCTAGCGGGAGTTGGGTCACAGATACGCAGTATTTT.

The chain employs TRBV15 and TRBJ2-1; D assignment may be TRBD1 or TRBD2 (5 bases each). The CDR3 covers 15 residues. The ends were cut back, 0 bases at V and 6 bases at J, with 12 bases in the middle. Germline CDR1 reads LNHNV; CDR2 reads YYDKDF (reference sequence). Here the CDR3 DNA reads TGTGCCACCAGCAGAGATGGGGGTTCCCCCAATGAGCAGTTCTTC. This sequence encodes CATSRDGGSPNEQFF.

The chain couples TRBV7-3 to TRBJ2-1, with D uncertain. Germline V gene lookup returns CDR1 SGHTA and CDR2 FQGTGA. V gave up 1 base and J gave up 7 bases, with 11 bases separating them. CDR3 length: 14 amino acids. The CDR3 DNA sequence: TGTGCCAGCAGCTTAATTTCGAATATGAATGAGCAGTTCTTC. Amino acids: CASSLISNMNEQFF.

The chain has TRBV4-1 and TRBJ2-5; D gene unclear. Germline assignment: CDR1 MGHRA and CDR2 YSYEKL. The CDR3 contains 13 residues. V lost 3 bases, J lost 3 bases, and 8 bases lay in between. The CDR3 is CASSHDHKETQYF. CDR3 bases: TGCGCCAGCAGCCACGATCATAAAGAGACCCAGTACTTC.

The chain has TRBV7-9 and TRBJ1-2; 7 bases are a match to TRBD1. With 5 bases clipped from V and 4 bases from J, the junction kept 4 bases outside the gene matches. This CDR3 contains 13 residues. CDR1 is SEHNR and CDR2 is FQNEAQ in the germline V gene (reference sequence). The CDR3 protein is CASSRQGGYGYTF. The CDR3 DNA reads as TGTGCCAGCAGCCGACAGGGTGGCTATGGCTACACCTTC. Looking up the rest from reference TRBV7-9 and TRBJ1-2 gives the full variable domain: DTGVSQNPRHKITKRGQNVTFRCDPISEHNRLYWYRQTLGQGPEFLTYFQNEAQLEKSRLLSDRFSAERPKGSFSTLEIQRTEQGDSAMYLCASSRQGGYGYTFGSGTRLTVV.

The V and J genes are TRBV7-2 and TRBJ2-3, with D perhaps matching TRBD1 (5 bases). V was shortened by 3 bases and J by 0 bases, with 13 bases between the two germline ends. Per the germline V gene, CDR1 is SGHTA and CDR2 is FQGNSA. The CDR3 covers 16 residues. CDR3 region: CASSFTGRTSTDTQYF. CDR3 nucleotide sequence: TGTGCCAGCAGCTTCACAGGTCGTACTAGCACAGATACGCAGTATTTT.